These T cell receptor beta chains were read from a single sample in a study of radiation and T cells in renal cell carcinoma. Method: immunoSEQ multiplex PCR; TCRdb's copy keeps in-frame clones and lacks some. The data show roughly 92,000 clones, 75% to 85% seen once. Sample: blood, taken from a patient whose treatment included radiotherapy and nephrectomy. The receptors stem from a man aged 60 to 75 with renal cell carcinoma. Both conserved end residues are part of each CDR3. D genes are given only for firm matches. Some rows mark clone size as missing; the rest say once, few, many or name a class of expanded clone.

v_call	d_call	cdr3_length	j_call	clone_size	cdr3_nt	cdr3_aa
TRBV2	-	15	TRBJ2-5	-	TGTGCCAGCAGTGAAGGGCAGGGGAACCAAGAGACCCAGTACTTC	CASSEGQGNQETQYF
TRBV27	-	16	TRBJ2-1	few	TGTGCCAGCAGTTCCCTTATCCGCCCGACCTACAATGAGCAGTTCTTC	CASSSLIRPTYNEQFF
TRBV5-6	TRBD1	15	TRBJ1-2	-	TGTGCCAGCAGCCTACCGGGACAGTCCCTCTATGGCTACACCTTC	CASSLPGQSLYGYTF
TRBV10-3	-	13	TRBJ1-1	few	TGTGCCATCAGTGTCAAAGGGGACACTGAAGCTTTCTTT	CAISVKGDTEAFF
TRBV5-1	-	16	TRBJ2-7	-	TGCGCCAGCAGCCCGGAGGGCCGGGCAAGGCCGACCGAGCAGTACTTC	CASSPEGRARPTEQYF
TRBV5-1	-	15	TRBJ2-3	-	TGCGCCAGCAGCTTAGACAGCCCTAGCACAGATACGCAGTATTTT	CASSLDSPSTDTQYF
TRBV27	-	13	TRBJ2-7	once	TGTGCCACCCGCCCCCCGGGGACCTACGAGCAGTACTTC	CATRPPGTYEQYF
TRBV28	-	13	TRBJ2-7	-	TGTGCCAGCAGTTTTCCGATGCGCTACGAGCAGTACTTC	CASSFPMRYEQYF
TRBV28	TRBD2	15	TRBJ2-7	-	TGTGCCAGCGGTCGGTTGGCTAGCGGTTTCTACGAGCAGTACTTC	CASGRLASGFYEQYF
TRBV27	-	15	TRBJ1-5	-	TGTGCCAGCAGTTTGTCAGGGATCTTGGATCAGCCCCAGCATTTT	CASSLSGILDQPQHF
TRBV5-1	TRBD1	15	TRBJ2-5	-	TGCGCCAGCAGCCTGGGACAGGGGGCAGGAGAGACCCAGTACTTC	CASSLGQGAGETQYF
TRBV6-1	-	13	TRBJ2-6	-	TGTGCCTCCCGGGAGTCTGGGGCCAACGTCCTGACTTTC	CASRESGANVLTF
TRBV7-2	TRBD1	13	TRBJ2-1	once	TGTGCCAGCAGCTCAGGGGGCCCCCGCCACCGGTTCTTC	CASSSGGPRHRFF
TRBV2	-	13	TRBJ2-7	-	TGTGCCAGCAAGGGACTTGACAACTACGAGCAGTACTTC	CASKGLDNYEQYF
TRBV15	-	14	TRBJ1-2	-	TGTGCCACCAGCACATCCAAGGGAACAAATGGCTACACCTTC	CATSTSKGTNGYTF
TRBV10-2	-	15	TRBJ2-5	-	TGCGCCAGCAGTGAGTTCGACCGGGGTACCCGGGCCCAGTACTTC	CASSEFDRGTRAQYF
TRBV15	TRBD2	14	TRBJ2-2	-	TGTGCCTATGGGCGGGAGGTAAACACCGGGGAGCTGTTTTTT	CAYGREVNTGELFF
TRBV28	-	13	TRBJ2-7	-	TGTGCCAGCGTTTTGGGGACATCCTACGAGCAGTACTTC	CASVLGTSYEQYF
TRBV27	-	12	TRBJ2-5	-	TGTGCCAGCAGTGCAGTGGGGGAGACCCAGTACTTC	CASSAVGETQYF
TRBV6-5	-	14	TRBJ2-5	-	TGTGCCAGCAGCAACGGGGCAGGGCAAGAGACCCAGTACTTC	CASSNGAGQETQYF
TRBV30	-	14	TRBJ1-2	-	TGTGCCTGGAGTGTACTTGGGCGCAACTATGGCTACACCTTC	CAWSVLGRNYGYTF
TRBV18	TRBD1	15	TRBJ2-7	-	TGTGCCAGCTCACCACGGGACACAGGGGTGTACGAGCAGTACTTC	CASSPRDTGVYEQYF
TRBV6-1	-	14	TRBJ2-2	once	TGTGCCAGCAGGATCGCACTGAACACCGGGGAGCTGTTTTTT	CASRIALNTGELFF
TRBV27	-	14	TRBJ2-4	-	TGTGCCAGCAGTTTCGGCAGGGGAGAAAACATTCAGTACTTC	CASSFGRGENIQYF
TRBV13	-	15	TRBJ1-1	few	TGTGCCAGCAGCAAGTTCGACGGAAGTGTAGCTGAAGCTTTCTTT	CASSKFDGSVAEAFF
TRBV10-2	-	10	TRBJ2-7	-	TGCGCCAGCAGTGGCCAGCGGCAGTACTTC	CASSGQRQYF
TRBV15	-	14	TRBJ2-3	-	TGTGCCACCAGCAGAGAAGGGGGTATAGATACGCAGTATTTT	CATSREGGIDTQYF
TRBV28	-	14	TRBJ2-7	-	TGTGCCAGCAGCATGGCTAGTTTGCCCTACGAGCAGTACTTC	CASSMASLPYEQYF
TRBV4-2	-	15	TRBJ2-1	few	TGTGCCAGCAGCCAAGAGTACAGGGCGCCCAATGAGCAGTTCTTC	CASSQEYRAPNEQFF
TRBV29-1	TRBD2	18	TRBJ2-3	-	TGCAGCGTTGACCCGCCGAACGATCAAGCGGGAAGTGCAGATACGCAGTATTTT	CSVDPPNDQAGSADTQYF
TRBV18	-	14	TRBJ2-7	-	TGTGCCAGCTCACCTACGGGACCGTCCTACGAGCAGTACTTC	CASSPTGPSYEQYF
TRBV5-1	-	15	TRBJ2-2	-	TGCGCCAGCATTTCAGGGGAAAGTGACACCGGGGAGCTGTTTTTT	CASISGESDTGELFF
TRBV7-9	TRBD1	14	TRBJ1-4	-	TGTGCCAGCAGCTTGGACAGGGGAGCTGAAAAACTGTTTTTT	CASSLDRGAEKLFF
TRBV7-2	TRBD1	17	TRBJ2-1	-	TGTGCCAGCAGCAAGTTCGCGTCCGGGACAGGCCTAAATGAGCAGTTCTTC	CASSKFASGTGLNEQFF
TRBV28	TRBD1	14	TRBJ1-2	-	TGTGCCAGCAGTCCACAGGGGAGGGCTGGTGGCTACACCTTC	CASSPQGRAGGYTF
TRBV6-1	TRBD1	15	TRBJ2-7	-	TGTGCCAGCAGTAACCAGGGGGTCCCCTCCTACGAGCAGTACTTC	CASSNQGVPSYEQYF
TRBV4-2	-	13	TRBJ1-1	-	TGTGCCAGCAGCCAAGATCGGGGCACTGAAGCTTTCTTT	CASSQDRGTEAFF
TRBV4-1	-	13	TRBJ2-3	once	TGCGCCAGCAGCCGAACACATCCAGATACGCAGTATTTT	CASSRTHPDTQYF
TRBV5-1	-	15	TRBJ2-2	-	TGCGCCAGCAGCTTGTTCGCGACTAAAGCCGGGGAGCTGTTTTTT	CASSLFATKAGELFF
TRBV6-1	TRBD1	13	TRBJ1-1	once	TGTGCCAGCAGACCAGGGGGATCCGCTGAAGCTTTCTTT	CASRPGGSAEAFF
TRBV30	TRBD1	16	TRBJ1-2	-	TGTGCCTGGAGCCGAGCCAGGGACAGGGGAAACTATGGCTACACCTTC	CAWSRARDRGNYGYTF
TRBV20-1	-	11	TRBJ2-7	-	TGCAGTGCTAGCCGCTATTACGAGCAGTACTTC	CSASRYYEQYF
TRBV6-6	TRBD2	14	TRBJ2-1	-	TGTGCCAGCTTAAGGACTAGCGGAAACGAAGAGCAGTTCTTC	CASLRTSGNEEQFF
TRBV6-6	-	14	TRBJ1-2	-	TGTGCCAGCAGTCCCCGGGGGCAAGCCTATGGCTACACCTTC	CASSPRGQAYGYTF
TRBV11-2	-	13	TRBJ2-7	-	TGTGCCAGCAGCCCTACCGCCCCCTACGAGCAGTACTTC	CASSPTAPYEQYF
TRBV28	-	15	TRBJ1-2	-	TGTGCCAGCAGGTTGAGTGTAACAAGGGGTGATGGCTACACCTTC	CASRLSVTRGDGYTF
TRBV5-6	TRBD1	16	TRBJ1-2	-	TGTGCCAGCAGTTTCCTCGGGACAGCAGCTAACTATGGCTACACCTTC	CASSFLGTAANYGYTF
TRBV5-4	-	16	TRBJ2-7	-	TGTGCCAGCAGCGCCAGCGTTAGCCTGGGGCCCTACGAGCAGTACTTC	CASSASVSLGPYEQYF
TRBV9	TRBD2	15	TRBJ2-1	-	TGTGCCAGCAGCCCCTTAACGGGAGGATACAATGAGCAGTTCTTC	CASSPLTGGYNEQFF
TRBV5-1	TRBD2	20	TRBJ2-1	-	TGCGCCAGCAGCTTGGCGAGACTAGCGGGAATTAGGGTCTCCTACAATGAGCAGTTCTTC	CASSLARLAGIRVSYNEQFF
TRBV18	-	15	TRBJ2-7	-	TGTGCCAGCTCACCTCAGGGGTTACTCTCCTACGAGCAGTACTTC	CASSPQGLLSYEQYF
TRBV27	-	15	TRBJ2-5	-	TGTGCCAGCAGTTTATGGACGGGAAGCCAAGAGACCCAGTACTTC	CASSLWTGSQETQYF
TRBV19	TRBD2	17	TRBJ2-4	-	TGTGCCAGTAGTAGCGCTTCTAGCGGGATCCCCAAAAACATTCAGTACTTC	CASSSASSGIPKNIQYF
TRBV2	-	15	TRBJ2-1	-	TGTGCCACCCTCGCGAGGGACCTCCCCTACAATGAGCAGTTCTTC	CATLARDLPYNEQFF